This passage covers 25 T cell receptor beta chains from one sample sequenced in a study of blood T cells in healthy people across ages. Combining a sample-barcoded 5' primer with a J-beta primer mix, a second PCR ran for 7 to 11 cycles. MiXCR, run by TCRdb on the 5' RACE reads, gives a single entry per CDR3 protein. The sample contains a few hundred thousand distinct CDR3 sequences, 45% to 60% of which appear only once. The sequencing input was blood. The receptors here all came from a man aged 60 to 69 in good health.

The gene calls are TRBV27 and TRBJ2-7; no reliable D call. The CDR3 has 10 amino acids. Germline lookup yields CDR1 MNHEY and CDR2 SMNVEV (reference sequence). Trimming took 8 bases from V and 2 from J, leaving 4 bases between them. The CDR3 sequence is CASATYEQYF. CDR3 coding DNA: TGTGCCAGCGCTACCTACGAGCAGTACTTC.

J is TRBJ2-1 and V is TRBV9; either TRBD1 or TRBD2 may supply D (6 bases each). Germline assignment: CDR1 SGDLS and CDR2 YYNGEE. The CDR3 covers 16 residues. V shed 4 bases and J shed 0 bases, with 14 bases lying between them. This CDR3 reads CASSPGGGSSYNEQFF. CDR3 DNA sequence: TGTGCCAGCAGCCCAGGAGGGGGTAGCTCCTACAATGAGCAGTTCTTC.

Worth noting for this clonotype: The DNA is left out, because the CDR3 cannot be placed on it with certainty; the CDR3 is given as TCRdb lists it. This CDR3 reads CASSVALGTQGTKYF. The chain employs TRBV9 and TRBJ2-5; no check of the table's D call, TRBD1, against the DNA was made. Germline CDR1 SGDLS, CDR2 YYNGEE. The CDR3 is 15 amino acids in total, end residues counted.

A few counts support this clonotype. The chain recombines TRBV7-2 with TRBJ2-1; D is perhaps TRBD2 (6 bases). Germline loops: CDR1 SGHTA, CDR2 FQGNSA. The CDR3 runs 16 residues. Trimming removed 1 base at V and 0 bases at J, with 10 bases between. As DNA, the CDR3 is TGTGCCAGCAGCTTAGTACTAGCCGGCTCCTACAATGAGCAGTTCTTC. Its translation: CASSLVLAGSYNEQFF. The whole variable domain, remainder taken from reference TRBV7-2 and TRBJ2-1, is GAGVSQSPSNKVTEKGKDVELRCDPISGHTALYWYRQSLGQGLEFLIYFQGNSAPDKSGLPSDRFSAERTGGSVSTLTIQRTQQEDSAVYLCASSLVLAGSYNEQFFGPGTRLTVL.

V usage is TRBV20-1 and J usage is TRBJ1-1; possibly TRBD1 for D (5 bases). There are 13 residues in the CDR3. Trimming left V 5 bases short and J 6 bases short, with 16 bases between. The germline CDR1 and CDR2 sequences are DFQATT and SNEGSKA (reference sequence). CDR3 coding DNA: TGCAGTGCTCACAGGCAGGGCTCTCCTGAAGCTTTCTTT. Protein sequence: CSAHRQGSPEAFF.

The chain combines TRBV7-3 with TRBJ2-5; TRBD1 or TRBD2 may be the D gene (5 bases each). Per the germline V gene, CDR1 is SGHTA and CDR2 is FQGTGA. V was shortened by 2 bases and J by 5 bases, with 9 bases between the two germline ends. The CDR3 is made up of 13 amino acids. CDR3 in DNA: TGTGCCAGCAGCTTAGGGGGTTGGGAGACCCAGTACTTC. Translated: CASSLGGWETQYF.

Notes on this clonotype: Because the CDR3 is missing its conserved closing phenylalanine or tryptophan, this is likely a read error. The J gene is TRBJ2-5, the V gene TRBV7-3, with D perhaps TRBD1 or TRBD2 (6 bases each). The V end lost 2 bases, the J end lost 11 bases, and 21 bases lay between the germline ends. This CDR3 has 15 residues. Germline CDR1 reads SGHTA; CDR2 reads FQGTGA. The CDR3 region is CASSLVEGGSTGQYL. The CDR3 nucleotides read TGTGCCAGCAGCTTAGTCGAAGGGGGGTCCACCGGGCAGTACCTC.

This clonotype was counted a few times. The rearrangement joins TRBV9 to TRBJ2-4, with 10 bases matching TRBD2. This CDR3 contains 20 residues. After removal of 3 bases from V and 2 bases from J, the junction contained 17 bases not matched to a gene. Germline CDR1 SGDLS, CDR2 YYNGEE. CDR3 in amino acids: CASSGRGGGGTSESKNIQYF. The CDR3 DNA is TGTGCCAGCAGCGGTAGAGGAGGGGGCGGGACTAGCGAATCCAAAAACATTCAGTACTTC.

The chain recombines TRBV15 with TRBJ1-2; 9 bases line up with TRBD1. The CDR3 is 15 residues long. The ends lost 3 bases at V and 7 bases at J; junction bases unmatched: 9. Germline CDR1 LNHNV, CDR2 YYDKDF (reference sequence). The CDR3 DNA is TGTGCCACCAGCAGTTCCGGACAGGGGAGAGCTGGCTACACCTTC. Amino acid sequence: CATSSSGQGRAGYTF.

This chain connects TRBV15 to TRBJ2-5; D gene unclear. The J call is uncertain, as TRBJ2-7 better fits the DNA end. Germline V gene lookup returns CDR1 LNHNV and CDR2 YYDKDF (reference sequence). This CDR3 is built from 14 residues. The CDR3 is CATSRDLMTGEQYF. CDR3 sequence (DNA): TGTGCCACCAGCAGAGACCTCATGACCGGCGAGCAGTACTTC.

The chain joins TRBV7-2 to TRBJ2-7; TRBD2 might be the D (6 bases). CDR1 is SGHTA and CDR2 is FQGNSA in the germline V gene. V lost 1 base to trimming and J lost 1 base, with 11 bases between them. This CDR3 has 15 amino acids. CDR3 region: CASSLDSGLSYEQYF. CDR3 bases: TGTGCCAGCAGCTTAGATTCTGGACTATCCTACGAGCAGTACTTC.

This clonotype has ten or more counts. The rearrangement uses TRBV20-1 and TRBJ2-3; D is unclear. The CDR3 has 13 residues. Germline V gene lookup returns CDR1 DFQATT and CDR2 SNEGSKA (reference sequence). The V and J ends lost 6 bases and 2 bases respectively, with 12 bases between them. This chain's CDR3 is CSAPSRPTDTQYF. CDR3 DNA sequence: TGCAGTGCCCCTTCGCGGCCCACAGATACGCAGTATTTT.

The rearrangement links TRBV4-3 to TRBJ1-4; a possible D gene is TRBD1 (5 bases). Germline CDR1 reads LGHNA; CDR2 reads YSLEER. V lost 0 bases and J 5 bases, leaving 10 bases between the germline ends. CDR3 length: 15 amino acids. CDR3 sequence reads: CASSQDGDGNEKLFF. CDR3 sequence (DNA): TGCGCCAGCAGCCAAGATGGGGACGGGAATGAAAAACTGTTTTTT.

The V gene is TRBV3-1, the J gene TRBJ2-5; a possible D gene is TRBD1 (5 bases). In germline, CDR1 is LGHDT, CDR2 YNNKEL (reference sequence). This CDR3 has 13 residues. V was shortened by 1 base and J by 7 bases, with 10 bases between the two germline ends. The CDR3 is CASSQGREGTQYF. Written as DNA, the CDR3 is TGTGCCAGCAGCCAAGGCAGGGAAGGGACCCAGTACTTC.

V and J are TRBV7-2 and TRBJ2-1; a weak D match, TRBD1 (6 bases). V lost 5 bases, J lost 7 bases, and 12 bases lay in between. The CDR3 has 13 amino acids. CDR1 SGHTA and CDR2 FQGNSA come from the germline V gene. CDR3 bases: TGTGCCAGCAGCCCAGGGGATAGGAATGAGCAGTTCTTC. This sequence encodes CASSPGDRNEQFF.

Many counts were recorded for this clonotype. The V and J genes are TRBV12-3 or TRBV12-4 and TRBJ2-4, with 8 bases fitting TRBD1. The V and J ends lost 6 bases and 5 bases, in that order; junction bases with no gene match: 3. The CDR3 contains 13 residues. The CDR3 spells CASRQGVQNIQYF. The CDR3 DNA sequence: TGTGCCAGCAGACAGGGGGTCCAAAACATTCAGTACTTC.

Points on this clonotype: The germline gene is not matched at one end of the junction; a read error may be the cause. The rearrangement uses TRBV20-1 and TRBJ1-2; a weak D match, TRBD1 (5 bases). The CDR3 totals 13 residues. Germline CDR1 and CDR2: DFQATT and SNEGSKA (reference sequence). CDR3 nucleotides: TGCGGTGCTAGAGTCTGGGAGGGGCATGGCTACACCTTC. Translation gives CGARVWEGHGYTF.

This clonotype was detected ten times or more. V gene TRBV12-3 or TRBV12-4 combines with J gene TRBJ2-3, with 10 bases identical to TRBD2. CDR3 length: 17 amino acids. Trimming cost V 7 bases and J 2 bases; bases outside gene matches: 12. The CDR3 reads CASTARSSGGPTDTQYF. CDR3 bases: TGTGCCAGCACCGCCCGTTCTAGCGGGGGCCCCACAGATACGCAGTATTTT.

This clonotype has only a few counts. V is TRBV11-2 and J is TRBJ1-2; possibly TRBD1 for D (5 bases). In germline, CDR1 is SGHAT, CDR2 FQNNGV. The CDR3 extends over 18 amino acids. The V gene lost 5 bases and the J gene lost 4 bases, with 26 bases spanning the gap. The CDR3 DNA reads as TGTGCCAGCAGCATGGGGAACAGGCAGGGCGTGTATATCTATGGCTACACCTTC. Translation: CASSMGNRQGVYIYGYTF.

The rearrangement uses TRBV29-1 and TRBJ1-1; no clear D gene. Germline-derived CDR1 and CDR2 are SQVTM and ANQGSEA. This CDR3 comprises 11 residues. V dropped 7 bases and J dropped 5 bases, with 11 bases sitting between them. This chain's CDR3 is CSARLDTEAFF. Written as DNA, the CDR3 is TGCAGCGCCAGGTTAGATACTGAAGCTTTCTTT.

The rearrangement uses TRBV7-2 and TRBJ2-3; 14 bases fit TRBD2. V trimming: 1 base; J trimming: 6 bases; junction bases outside the gene matches: 9. The CDR3 has 18 residues. CDR1 SGHTA and CDR2 FQGNSA come from the germline V gene. The CDR3: CASSLGTSGRRVGDTQYF. The CDR3 DNA sequence: TGTGCCAGCAGCTTAGGGACTAGCGGGAGGAGGGTTGGTGATACGCAGTATTTT.

V is TRBV6-1 and J is TRBJ2-7; 9 nucleotides line up with TRBD1. Germline V CDR1 and CDR2: MNHNS, SASEGT. The length of the CDR3 is 17 residues. Germline trimming cut 5 bases from V and 2 bases from J; bases unmatched to any gene: 13. CDR3 sequence reads: CASSPDPRTGATYEQYF. CDR3 DNA: TGTGCCAGCAGTCCCGACCCTAGGACAGGGGCTACCTACGAGCAGTACTTC.

This clonotype was counted a few times. V and J are TRBV11-2 and TRBJ1-2, with D tentatively TRBD1 (5 bases). The CDR3 covers 16 residues. CDR1 is SGHAT, CDR2 FQNNGV, per germline. V lost 5 bases and J lost 2, with 18 bases in between. CDR3 region: CASSLLIRAGNYGYTF. DNA for the CDR3: TGTGCCAGCAGCCTACTAATCCGCGCAGGGAACTATGGCTACACCTTC.

The sample holds many counts of this clonotype. The rearrangement joins TRBV6-6 to TRBJ2-7; 9 bases agree with TRBD2. CDR3 size: 13 residues. The ends lost 11 bases at V and 0 bases at J; junction bases unmatched: 5. Germline-derived CDR1 and CDR2 are MNHNY and SVGAGI (reference sequence). The CDR3 nucleotides are TGTGCCGGCGCGGGGGGGAGCTCCTACGAGCAGTACTTC. As protein: CAGAGGSSYEQYF.

This clonotype is a singleton in its sample. The chain links TRBV5-6 to TRBJ1-2; D ambiguous. V lost 0 bases and J 6 bases, leaving 18 bases between the germline ends. Per germline, CDR1 SGHDT and CDR2 YYEEEE. This CDR3 comprises 16 residues. As DNA, the CDR3 is TGTGCCAGCAGCTTGGAGGGAGCAGTGCCGGTGGATGGCTACACCTTC. Translation gives CASSLEGAVPVDGYTF. Variable domain in full (rest from reference TRBV5-6 and TRBJ1-2): DAGVTQSPTHLIKTRGQQVTLRCSPKSGHDTVSWYQQALGQGPQFIFQYYEEEERQRGNFPDRFSGHQFPNYSSELNVNALLLGDSALYLCASSLEGAVPVDGYTFGSGTRLTVV.